One sample yielded the 2 T cell receptor beta chains listed below, sequenced in a study of T-cell reconstitution after alpha-beta-depleted transplantation in children. Preparing the TCRbeta library involved the use of unique molecular identifiers. TCRdb analysed the PCR reads with MiXCR anew, one entry per CDR3 protein. The sample shows around 120,000 distinct CDR3 sequences, about 23% of them seen only once. The source material was PBMCs, mostly from graft donor cells, sampled 180 days after TCRalphabeta/CD19-depleted stem cell transplant. The receptors here all came from a male patient between 2 and 10 years old who had a stem cell transplant for chronic granulomatous disease, so the T cells may come from the graft donor.

The chain links TRBV5-1 to TRBJ1-4; 7 bases line up with TRBD1. The germline V gene has CDR1 SGHRS and CDR2 YFSETQ. The CDR3 sequence is 16 residues long. The V segment lost 4 bases and the J segment 0 bases; nucleotides outside the gene matches: 6. CDR3 amino acids: CASSTDRTATNEKLFF. CDR3 bases: TGCGCCAGCAGCACGGACAGGACGGCAACTAATGAAAAACTGTTTTTT.

This clonotype has a count of ten or more. The rearrangement joins TRBV20-1 to TRBJ2-2, with D uncertain. V was clipped by 1 base and J by 7 bases, with 10 bases between them. The CDR3 contains 13 residues. Looked up from germline, CDR1 is DFQATT and CDR2 is SNEGSKA (reference sequence). CDR3 nucleotide sequence: TGCAGTGCTAGAGTGGTTGGTGGCGGGGAGCTGTTTTTT. It is translated as CSARVVGGGELFF.